This T cell receptor beta chain was sequenced during a study of T-cell reconstitution after alpha-beta-depleted transplantation in children. Looked up from germline, CDR1 is LGHNA and CDR2 is YNFKEQ. V lost 2 bases to trimming and J lost 4 bases; unmatched junction nucleotides: 10. The CDR3 is 16 residues long. This clonotype was observed a few times. Unique molecular identifiers were used in preparing the TCRbeta library. TCRdb fed the PCR reads into MiXCR, producing one record per CDR3 protein. This table holds around 500,000 distinct CDR3 sequences, around 12% found once. V gene TRBV4-2 combines with J gene TRBJ1-2; 7 bases map to TRBD1. The specimen was PBMCs from the stem cell graft donor, collected from the stem cell graft. The source is a human donor who donated a stem cell graft to a child with combined immunodeficiency. The CDR3 sequence is CASSQSVTGDGYGYTF. In DNA form, the CDR3 reads TGTGCCAGCAGCCAATCCGTTACAGGGGATGGCTATGGCTACACCTTC.